This TCR beta chain was obtained from a study of response to subunit inactivated influenza vaccine. TCRdb re-derived calls from the RT-PCR reads in MiXCR, one entry per CDR3 protein. The data hold a few hundred thousand distinct CDR3 sequences, with 21% observed a single time. This TCR was sampled from a man aged 50 to 69 who received an inactivated influenza vaccine. The sequencing used PBMCs from blood, collected approximately 20 months after vaccination.

The CDR3 sequence: CASSLEGTGIRTQYF. The CDR3, as DNA: TGTGCCAGCAGCTTAGAGGGGACAGGGATTCGTACGCAGTATTTT. The chain uses TRBV7-2 and TRBJ2-3, with TRBD1 matching over 9 bases. Germline V gives CDR1 SGHTA, CDR2 FQGNSA. V gave up 1 base and J gave up 8 bases; unmatched junction bases: 7. This CDR3 is built from 15 residues.